Detailed here is one T cell receptor (beta chain). Its antigen is as yet unknown. Other DNA sequences in this sample translate to the same CDR3. Germline loops: CDR1 SGHRS, CDR2 YFSETQ. V shed 4 bases, J shed 0 bases, and the junction held 3 bases outside the gene matches. The CDR3 has 14 residues. Negatively enriched CD4+ T cells were divided by CD45RA into naive and memory. The sample belongs to a study of shared clonotypes between healthy human individuals. Study results and caveats: Estimated richness was generally greater in naive than memory subsets.

Assay: immunoSEQ multiplex PCR; the TCRdb copy retains only in-frame clones and omits some. The table shows a few million clones, with about 94% occurring only once. What was sequenced was naive CD4+ T cells sorted from blood. Subset specified: CD45RA+ positively selected. This receptor was taken from a man younger than 30 in good health. This chain joins TRBV5-1 and TRBJ2-7; 8 bases agree with TRBD1. In nucleotides, the CDR3 is TGCGCCAGCAGCGTGGACAGGGACTCCTACGAGCAGTACTTC. This codes for CASSVDRDSYEQYF.